Shown below are 8 T cell receptor beta chains from a single sample sequenced in a study of cytotoxic CD8 clonotypes in ibrutinib-treated CLL. Libraries were prepared by immunoSEQ multiplex PCR; TCRdb keeps only in-frame clonotypes and omits some of them. This sample carries 43,000 or so clones, over 50% of them seen once, and the ten largest clones take 20% to 25%. Sequenced material: PBMCs, taken after 24 months of ibrutinib treatment. The receptor source for this set is a human donor with chronic lymphocytic leukemia.

The V and J genes are TRBV6-4 and TRBJ2-6; D is undetermined. Trimming pared 6 bases from V and 4 bases from J, leaving 19 bases between. The CDR3 is 17 amino acids. Germline V gene lookup returns CDR1 MRHNA and CDR2 SNTAGT. Here the CDR3 reads CASSGETRPAGANVLTF. CDR3 coding DNA: TGTGCCAGCAGCGGAGAGACAAGGCCAGCCGGGGCCAACGTCCTGACTTTC.

The chain has TRBV7-6 and TRBJ2-2, with D unclear. Deletions cut 1 base from V and 6 bases from J, with 3 bases between. Germline values: CDR1 SGHVS, CDR2 FNYEAQ. The CDR3 spans 12 residues. DNA for the CDR3: TGTGCCAGCAGCTTAGGATCCGGGGAGCTGTTTTTT. This encodes CASSLGSGELFF. Complete variable domain (other parts from reference TRBV7-6 and TRBJ2-2): GAGVSQSPRYKVTKRGQDVALRCDPISGHVSLYWYRQALGQGPEFLTYFNYEAQQDKSGLPNDRFSAERPEGSISTLTIQRTEQRDSAMYRCASSLGSGELFFGEGSRLTVL.

The chain links TRBV28 to TRBJ1-4, with a tentative D call TRBD1 (5 bases). Looked up from germline, CDR1 is MDHEN and CDR2 is SYDVKM. This CDR3 contains 15 residues. Between the trimmed V and J ends, which lost 8 bases and 2 bases, there was a span of 15 bases. CDR3 bases: TGTGCCAGCTTAGCTGGGACCGGGACTAATGAAAAACTGTTTTTT. It yields the protein CASLAGTGTNEKLFF.

The chain couples TRBV6-1 to TRBJ2-1; D may correspond to TRBD1 or TRBD2 (6 bases each). This CDR3 contains 15 residues. V gave up 1 base and J gave up 6 bases, with 13 bases separating them. The germline V gene encodes CDR1 MNHNS and CDR2 SASEGT. This CDR3 reads CASSEETGAGNEQFF. CDR3 DNA: TGTGCCAGCAGTGAAGAAACGGGGGCGGGCAATGAGCAGTTCTTC.

This chain's CDR3 is CASSVYRGSPSGNEQFF. The CDR3 DNA follows: TGTGCCAGCAGTGTCTACCGCGGGAGCCCCTCGGGCAATGAGCAGTTCTTC. V is TRBV6-1 and J is TRBJ2-1, with 7 bases matching TRBD2. The ends lost 4 bases at V and 6 bases at J; junction bases unmatched: 15. Germline CDR1 is MNHNS and CDR2 is SASEGT. This CDR3 spans 17 amino acids.

J is TRBJ2-2 and V is TRBV30; TRBD1 might be the D (6 bases). CDR1 and CDR2 (germline): GTSNPN, SVGIG (reference sequence). The CDR3 runs to 14 residues. V was clipped by 7 bases and J by 2 bases, with 14 bases between them. The CDR3 is CAFGQSINTGELFF. The CDR3 DNA reads TGTGCCTTCGGACAGAGTATAAACACCGGGGAGCTGTTTTTT.

The CDR3 nucleotides are TGTGCCAGTAGTTTTCGAGGTAACACAGATACGCAGTATTTT. Translation: CASSFRGNTDTQYF. V gene TRBV19 combines with J gene TRBJ2-3; no firm D call. CDR1 and CDR2 (germline): LNHDA, SQIVND (reference sequence). There are 14 residues in the CDR3. Between the trimmed V and J ends, which lost 5 bases and 2 bases, there was a span of 11 bases.

This chain connects TRBV4-1 to TRBJ2-7; unclear D gene. Trimming removed 1 base at V and 2 bases at J, with 12 bases between. CDR1 is MGHRA and CDR2 is YSYEKL in the germline V gene. CDR3 length: 15 residues. Written as DNA, the CDR3 is TGCGCCAGCAGCCAAGTACAAGGCTCCACCTACGAGCAGTACTTC. It is translated as CASSQVQGSTYEQYF.